A selection of T cell receptor beta chains follows, all from one sample in a study of control samples from healthy donors and cancer patients. Measured with immunoSEQ multiplex PCR; TCRdb has only the in-frame clones, and not every one. Here the sample spans approximately 150,000 clones, under 90% being singletons. The sample consisted of PBMCs. All receptors derive from a man aged 45 to 65 with head and neck cancer. Each CDR3 is given with its conserved first and last residue. Fields, in order: CDR3 DNA, CDR3 protein, J gene, D gene, V gene, CDR3 length, clone size. The D gene is left open where the match is weak. Clone size, where shown, is once, few, many, or a class for clones that have expanded.

CDR3nt: TGTGCCAGTAGTATAGCGAGAGGGTCCACAGATACGCAGTATTTT
CDR3aa: CASSIARGSTDTQYF
j_gene: TRBJ2-3
d_gene: NA
v_gene: TRBV19
len: 15
abundance: NA

CDR3nt: TGTGCCATCAGTGACACCGAGGGGGCGAACACTGAAGCTTTCTTT
CDR3aa: CAISDTEGANTEAFF
j_gene: TRBJ1-1
d_gene: TRBD1
v_gene: TRBV10-3
len: 15
abundance: NA

CDR3nt: TGTGCCAGCAGCTTAGTTTACTTCGGGGGGGAGACCCAGTACTTC
CDR3aa: CASSLVYFGGETQYF
j_gene: TRBJ2-5
d_gene: TRBD2
v_gene: TRBV11-2
len: 15
abundance: NA

CDR3nt: TGTGCCACCCGCGGCTCGCGGGGGGACCACGAGCAGTACTTC
CDR3aa: CATRGSRGDHEQYF
j_gene: TRBJ2-7
d_gene: TRBD2
v_gene: TRBV24-1
len: 14
abundance: once

CDR3nt: TGTGCCAGCACTCCGGGGACCGAGCAGTACTTC
CDR3aa: CASTPGTEQYF
j_gene: TRBJ2-7
d_gene: NA
v_gene: TRBV6-5
len: 11
abundance: NA

CDR3nt: TGTGCCAGCAGCTTAAGGGTAGTGACTAGCGGGGCCTTCGCGAACACCGGGGAGCTGTTTTTT
CDR3aa: CASSLRVVTSGAFANTGELFF
j_gene: TRBJ2-2
d_gene: TRBD2
v_gene: TRBV7-3
len: 21
abundance: NA

CDR3nt: TGTGCCAGCAGCCCAGGACTAGCGGTAGAAAAGTATTTT
CDR3aa: CASSPGLAVEKYF
j_gene: TRBJ2-3
d_gene: TRBD2
v_gene: TRBV28
len: 13
abundance: NA

CDR3nt: TGTGCCAGCAGCCAGACTAGCGGGGGGAACGAGCAGTACTTC
CDR3aa: CASSQTSGGNEQYF
j_gene: TRBJ2-7
d_gene: TRBD2
v_gene: TRBV4-2
len: 14
abundance: NA

CDR3nt: TGTGCCAGCAGTGACTCAACTAGCGGCCACACAGATACGCAGTATTTT
CDR3aa: CASSDSTSGHTDTQYF
j_gene: TRBJ2-3
d_gene: TRBD2
v_gene: TRBV6-4
len: 16
abundance: NA

CDR3nt: TGCAGCGTTCAGAACGGGGCAGCTTTCTTT
CDR3aa: CSVQNGAAFF
j_gene: TRBJ1-1
d_gene: NA
v_gene: TRBV29-1
len: 10
abundance: NA

CDR3nt: TGTGCCAGCAGTGGCGGTTGGAGGGAGGACTATGGCTACACCTTC
CDR3aa: CASSGGWREDYGYTF
j_gene: TRBJ1-2
d_gene: NA
v_gene: TRBV25-1
len: 15
abundance: NA

CDR3nt: TGCGCCAGCAGCACCCGAAACACTGAAGCTTTCTTT
CDR3aa: CASSTRNTEAFF
j_gene: TRBJ1-1
d_gene: NA
v_gene: TRBV4-1
len: 12
abundance: once

CDR3nt: TGTGCCATCAGTGGGGGGGGGACATCTCAAAGTTACGAGCAGTACTTC
CDR3aa: CAISGGGTSQSYEQYF
j_gene: TRBJ2-7
d_gene: NA
v_gene: TRBV10-3
len: 16
abundance: NA

CDR3nt: TGTGCCAGCAGCAAAAGGCAGGGGGCGAGATCTAATGAAAAACTGTTTTTT
CDR3aa: CASSKRQGARSNEKLFF
j_gene: TRBJ1-4
d_gene: NA
v_gene: TRBV21-1
len: 17
abundance: NA

CDR3nt: TGTGCCAGCAGCTTCGGCAGGTCGAACACCGGGGAGCTGTTTTTT
CDR3aa: CASSFGRSNTGELFF
j_gene: TRBJ2-2
d_gene: NA
v_gene: TRBV11-1
len: 15
abundance: NA

CDR3nt: TGTGCCAGCAGCCAAGAACCCCAGGGGGCAAGGGAGCAGTACTTC
CDR3aa: CASSQEPQGAREQYF
j_gene: TRBJ2-7
d_gene: TRBD1
v_gene: TRBV3-1/TRBV3-2
len: 15
abundance: NA

CDR3nt: TGTGCCAGCAGCAATGAGGGGGTATATGGCTACACCTTC
CDR3aa: CASSNEGVYGYTF
j_gene: TRBJ1-2
d_gene: NA
v_gene: TRBV11-2
len: 13
abundance: NA

CDR3nt: TGTGCCAGCAGCTTAAGACTAGCGGGAGGGCCGGGGGAGCAGTACTTC
CDR3aa: CASSLRLAGGPGEQYF
j_gene: TRBJ2-7
d_gene: TRBD2
v_gene: TRBV5-4
len: 16
abundance: NA

CDR3nt: TGTGCCAGCAGTTTTCGATCGAACAGGGCGCATGAAAAACTGTTTTTT
CDR3aa: CASSFRSNRAHEKLFF
j_gene: TRBJ1-4
d_gene: NA
v_gene: TRBV27
len: 16
abundance: NA

CDR3nt: TGTGCCAGCAGCTGGCAACAGGGGGATACGCAGTATTTT
CDR3aa: CASSWQQGDTQYF
j_gene: TRBJ2-3
d_gene: TRBD1
v_gene: TRBV11-2
len: 13
abundance: NA

CDR3nt: TGTGCCAGCAGGCCCCCCGGGGGCGAGGGGTCACCCCTCCACTTT
CDR3aa: CASRPPGGEGSPLHF
j_gene: TRBJ1-6
d_gene: NA
v_gene: TRBV6-6
len: 15
abundance: NA

CDR3nt: TGTGCCAGCAGCCTAGCTGAGCAGTTCTTC
CDR3aa: CASSLAEQFF
j_gene: TRBJ2-1
d_gene: NA
v_gene: TRBV7-9
len: 10
abundance: NA

CDR3nt: TGTGCCAGCAACCGAAACCAGGGGGCGAACTATGGCTACACCTTC
CDR3aa: CASNRNQGANYGYTF
j_gene: TRBJ1-2
d_gene: TRBD1
v_gene: TRBV7-2
len: 15
abundance: NA

CDR3nt: TGTGCCAGCTCTCGGGACACCCGCGGCGAGCAGTACTTC
CDR3aa: CASSRDTRGEQYF
j_gene: TRBJ2-7
d_gene: NA
v_gene: TRBV18
len: 13
abundance: NA

CDR3nt: TGCGCCAGCAGCTTCAACCCAGCGGGAGAGGGGGAGCAGTACTTC
CDR3aa: CASSFNPAGEGEQYF
j_gene: TRBJ2-7
d_gene: TRBD2
v_gene: TRBV5-1
len: 15
abundance: NA

CDR3nt: TGTGCCACCAGTGACCTAGGGGCTCAAGGAGCTTTCTTT
CDR3aa: CATSDLGAQGAFF
j_gene: TRBJ1-1
d_gene: NA
v_gene: TRBV24-1
len: 13
abundance: NA

CDR3nt: TGCGCCAGCAGCTTGGGGGACAGGGGAACCGGGGAGCTGTTTTTT
CDR3aa: CASSLGDRGTGELFF
j_gene: TRBJ2-2
d_gene: TRBD1
v_gene: TRBV5-1
len: 15
abundance: once

CDR3nt: TGTGCCAGCAGCTCCAATTCAGATCTGGGCTACACCTTC
CDR3aa: CASSSNSDLGYTF
j_gene: TRBJ1-2
d_gene: NA
v_gene: TRBV7-9
len: 13
abundance: NA

CDR3nt: TGTGCCAGCAGCTGGGATTCCGGGACAGGGAGCTACGAGCAGTACTTC
CDR3aa: CASSWDSGTGSYEQYF
j_gene: TRBJ2-7
d_gene: TRBD1
v_gene: TRBV5-4
len: 16
abundance: NA

CDR3nt: TGTGCCAGCAGCGTAAGGGGGCTCGATGAAAAACTGTTTTTT
CDR3aa: CASSVRGLDEKLFF
j_gene: TRBJ1-4
d_gene: TRBD1
v_gene: TRBV9
len: 14
abundance: NA

CDR3nt: TGTGCCAGTAGTATGGCAAGGGGGCCGAACACCGGGGAGCTGTTTTTT
CDR3aa: CASSMARGPNTGELFF
j_gene: TRBJ2-2
d_gene: TRBD1
v_gene: TRBV19
len: 16
abundance: NA

CDR3nt: TGTGCCAGCTCACCTCCAGCCGGGACTAGCGGGGATTACCCCTACGAGCAGTACTTC
CDR3aa: CASSPPAGTSGDYPYEQYF
j_gene: TRBJ2-7
d_gene: TRBD2
v_gene: TRBV18
len: 19
abundance: NA

CDR3nt: TGCGCCAGCAGCTTCACTGAGTTTGGAGATACGCAGTATTTT
CDR3aa: CASSFTEFGDTQYF
j_gene: TRBJ2-3
d_gene: NA
v_gene: TRBV5-1
len: 14
abundance: once

CDR3nt: TGTGCCAGCAGTTTCGACAGCGCCTACGAGCAGTACTTC
CDR3aa: CASSFDSAYEQYF
j_gene: TRBJ2-7
d_gene: NA
v_gene: TRBV12-3/TRBV12-4
len: 13
abundance: NA

CDR3nt: TGTGCCAGCAGTTACGTCGGGGCCGGGTGGGGGGAGACCCAGTACTTC
CDR3aa: CASSYVGAGWGETQYF
j_gene: TRBJ2-5
d_gene: NA
v_gene: TRBV6-5
len: 16
abundance: once

CDR3nt: TGTGCCAGCCTCCCCCCAGCGGGGGTTAGAGAGACCCAGTACTTC
CDR3aa: CASLPPAGVRETQYF
j_gene: TRBJ2-5
d_gene: TRBD2
v_gene: TRBV2
len: 15
abundance: NA

CDR3nt: TGTGCCAGCGGACAGGGGGACACAGATACGCAGTATTTT
CDR3aa: CASGQGDTDTQYF
j_gene: TRBJ2-3
d_gene: TRBD1
v_gene: TRBV28
len: 13
abundance: NA